Shown below are 17 T cell receptor beta chains from a single sample sequenced in a study of T cells in Graves' hyperthyroidism and ophthalmopathy. Using RNA transcripts as the source, TCR beta CDR3 regions were amplified. Using the HTBI primer set, a first-round RT-PCR was run on the TCR CDR3. MiXCR, applied by TCRdb to the multiplex PCR reads, yields one record per CDR3 protein. Of some 400,000 distinct CDR3 sequences in the sample, about 13% were seen once. The specimen was blood. The receptor source for this set is a man aged 25 to 40 with Graves' hyperthyroidism that later progressed to Graves' ophthalmopathy.

J is TRBJ2-7 and V is TRBV28, with a possible D match to TRBD1 (6 bases). There are 13 residues in the CDR3. Trimming stripped 6 bases from V and 1 base from J, with 10 bases between. Germline-derived CDR1 and CDR2 are MDHEN and SYDVKM. Here the CDR3 reads CASRGGQSYEQYF. DNA for the CDR3: TGTGCCAGCAGAGGAGGACAGTCCTACGAGCAGTACTTC.

This clonotype has a count of ten or more. V is TRBV12-3 or TRBV12-4 and J is TRBJ1-2; D remains ambiguous. With 4 bases removed from V and 4 bases from J, the gap between germline ends came to 25 bases. The length of the CDR3 is 18 residues. CDR3 region: CASSSPARRVIDLYGYTF. CDR3 DNA: TGTGCCAGCAGTTCCCCCGCCAGGCGGGTAATCGACCTCTATGGCTACACCTTC.

The chain employs TRBV28 and TRBJ2-2; D is uncertain. Germline V CDR1 and CDR2: MDHEN, SYDVKM. The CDR3 covers 14 residues. V lost 2 bases, J lost 6 bases, and 10 bases lay in between. The CDR3 coding sequence is TGTGCCAGCAGTTTAGTAAGAGATCCCGGGGAGCTGTTTTTT. It is translated as CASSLVRDPGELFF.

The V gene is TRBV20-1, the J gene TRBJ1-6, with a weak D call TRBD1 (6 bases). Germline V lookup: CDR1 DFQATT, CDR2 SNEGSKA (reference sequence). Deletions cut 7 bases from V and 2 bases from J, with 18 bases between. CDR3 length equals 16 residues. The CDR3 spells CSGLNVGTPYNSPLHF. DNA of the CDR3: TGCAGTGGCCTTAACGTCGGGACACCCTATAATTCACCCCTCCACTTT.

Many counts were recorded for this clonotype. The rearrangement uses TRBV15 and TRBJ1-3; unclear D gene. From germline, CDR1 is LNHNV and CDR2 YYDKDF (reference sequence). The CDR3 length is 16 residues. V lost 1 base, J lost 0 bases, and 10 bases lay in between. The DNA of the CDR3 is TGTGCCACCAGCAGAGGACGGGAAAACTCTGGAAACACCATATATTTT. It yields the protein CATSRGRENSGNTIYF. Drawing the rest from reference TRBV15 and TRBJ1-3, the complete variable domain is DAMVIQNPRYQVTQFGKPVTLSCSQTLNHNVMYWYQQKSSQAPKLLFHYYDKDFNNEADTPDNFQSRRPNTSFCFLDIRSPGLGDTAMYLCATSRGRENSGNTIYFGEGSWLTVV.

The chain combines TRBV20-1 with TRBJ2-7; 9 bases line up with TRBD2. CDR1 is DFQATT, CDR2 SNEGSKA, per germline (reference sequence). Unmatched junction bases numbered 11, after V lost 3 bases and J lost 2 bases. The CDR3 is 16 residues long. CDR3 sequence reads: CSASDWLAGAPYEQYF. Here the CDR3 DNA reads TGCAGTGCTAGTGATTGGTTAGCGGGGGCCCCCTACGAGCAGTACTTC.

In its sample, this clonotype was seen many times. The V gene is TRBV20-1, the J gene TRBJ2-1, with D unresolved. V lost 6 bases, J lost 1 base, and 13 bases lay in between. The CDR3 runs 14 residues. CDR1 and CDR2 (germline): DFQATT, SNEGSKA (reference sequence). This CDR3 is CSAEDGVSYNEQFF. In DNA form, the CDR3 reads TGCAGTGCAGAAGATGGGGTATCCTACAATGAGCAGTTCTTC.

This clonotype was observed at least ten times. As DNA, the CDR3 is TGCAGTGCTAGGGAGCCAGGGAGGAATGAGCAGTTCTTC. Protein sequence: CSAREPGRNEQFF. The V call is TRBV20-1, the J call TRBJ2-1; D is perhaps TRBD2 (6 bases). Germline CDR1 DFQATT, CDR2 SNEGSKA (reference sequence). The CDR3 contains 13 residues. V lost 3 bases, J lost 7 bases, and 13 bases lay in between.

In its sample, this clonotype was seen many times. The rearrangement uses TRBV7-8 and TRBJ1-5; 8 positions match TRBD1. CDR3 length: 16 amino acids. Trimming took 2 bases from V and 4 from J; bases not matched to a gene: 7. Per germline, CDR1 SGHVS and CDR2 FQNEAQ. CDR3 sequence (DNA): TGTGCCAGCAGCTTAAACAGGACAGGGCGAAATCAGCCCCAGCATTTT. It codes for CASSLNRTGRNQPQHF.

This clonotype was recorded once. One junction end does not reproduce the germline sequence, and a read error may be involved. V gene TRBV15 combines with J gene TRBJ1-6; D unclear. Germline lookup yields CDR1 LNHNV and CDR2 YYDKDF (reference sequence). The CDR3 sequence is 14 residues long. CDR3 nucleotide sequence: TGTGCCACCAGCGGAGATTCTACCTCCTCACCCCTCCACTTT. Protein: CATSGDSTSSPLHF.

In its sample, this clonotype was seen a few times. The V call is TRBV4-1, the J call TRBJ2-1; the match to TRBD2 covers 15 bases. With 2 bases clipped from V and 10 bases from J, the junction kept 3 bases outside the gene matches. Germline CDR1 is MGHRA and CDR2 is YSYEKL. This CDR3 has 15 residues. The CDR3 is CASSQPGTSGREQFF. The CDR3 DNA sequence: TGCGCCAGCAGCCAACCCGGGACTAGCGGGAGGGAGCAGTTCTTC.

In the case of this clonotype: A junction boundary mismatches the germline segment, possibly from a read error. The rearrangement links TRBV19 to TRBJ1-5; TRBD1 is a possible D gene (5 bases). Germline CDR1 LNHDA, CDR2 SQIVND (reference sequence). The CDR3 has 14 residues. CDR3 nucleotides: TGTCCCAGTAGAGGGGAATATAGCAATCAGCCCCAGCATTTT. Translating gives CPSRGEYSNQPQHF. The full variable domain, rest sourced from reference TRBV19 and TRBJ1-5, is DGGITQSPKYLFRKEGQNVTLSCEQNLNHDAMYWYRQDPGQGLRLIYYSQIVNDFQKGDIAEGYSVSREKKESFPLTVTSAQKNPTAFYLCPSRGEYSNQPQHFGDGTRLSIL.

This clonotype was seen a few times. The gene calls are TRBV20-1 and TRBJ1-2; TRBD1 aligns across 9 bases. V shed 2 bases and J 5 bases; nucleotides not matched to a gene: 3. Germline V gene data show CDR1 as DFQATT and CDR2 as SNEGSKA (reference sequence). This CDR3 region has 13 residues. CDR3 in amino acids: CSARRTGVYGYTF. The CDR3 DNA reads TGCAGTGCTAGACGGACAGGGGTTTATGGCTACACCTTC.

There are many counts of this clonotype. V usage is TRBV27 and J usage is TRBJ2-7; D may be TRBD1 (5 bases). The V and J ends lost 5 bases and 3 bases respectively, with 11 bases between them. Germline V gives CDR1 MNHEY, CDR2 SMNVEV (reference sequence). The CDR3 covers 13 residues. The DNA for the CDR3 is TGTGCCAGCAGTCTGACAGTTTTCTACGAGCAGTACTTC. Residues: CASSLTVFYEQYF.

This sequence joins TRBV4-1 and TRBJ2-2; 8 nucleotides match TRBD1. The trim removed 1 base at V and 7 bases at J, leaving 8 bases unmatched. The CDR3 is 16 amino acids. Germline V gene lookup returns CDR1 MGHRA and CDR2 YSYEKL. The CDR3 coding sequence is TGCGCCAGCAGCCAAGGTCCGGGACAGGTCGGCGGGGAGCTGTTTTTT. Translation gives CASSQGPGQVGGELFF.

Many counts were recorded for this clonotype. V is TRBV6-1 and J is TRBJ2-5; weak D call: TRBD2 (6 bases). CDR3 size: 16 residues. Per the germline V gene, CDR1 is MNHNS and CDR2 is SASEGT. Deletions cut 5 bases from V and 5 bases from J, with 21 bases between. The CDR3 loop reads CASSSRFGGSRETQYF. Here the CDR3 DNA reads TGTGCCAGCAGTTCCCGTTTTGGGGGGAGTCGGGAGACCCAGTACTTC.

At least ten counts were recorded for this clonotype. V and J are TRBV29-1 and TRBJ2-1, with D tentatively TRBD1 (6 bases). The CDR3 is made up of 15 amino acids. The V gene's germline CDR1 is SQVTM and CDR2 ANQGSEA. Trimming pared 3 bases from V and 0 bases from J, leaving 12 bases between. CDR3 region: CSVEGTRGSYNEQFF. DNA for the CDR3: TGCAGCGTTGAGGGGACCAGGGGCTCCTACAATGAGCAGTTCTTC.